A single sample is the source of the 19 T cell receptor beta chains below, sequenced in a study of T cell repertoires in cytomegalovirus infection. No antigen has been assigned to these receptors. TCRdb called the reads again in MiXCR, with one record for every CDR3 protein. The sample contains hundreds of thousands of distinct CDR3 sequences, 25% to 40% of which appear only once. The starting material was cultured CD8+ T cells from PBMCs, obtained from culture after CMV antigen stimulation. These receptor sequences come from a human donor in good health (CMV status not recorded). Some clones in this sample may be carry-over from other donors' samples.

The rearrangement links TRBV12-3 or TRBV12-4 to TRBJ2-1, with 7 nucleotides matching TRBD2. The CDR3 contains 15 residues. The trim removed 6 bases at V and 0 bases at J, leaving 5 bases unmatched. CDR3 protein: CASRALADSYNEQFF. CDR3 nucleotide sequence: TGTGCCAGCAGAGCCCTAGCGGACTCCTACAATGAGCAGTTCTTC.

V usage is TRBV5-6 and J usage is TRBJ2-7; a possible D gene is TRBD1 (5 bases). CDR1 is SGHDT, CDR2 YYEEEE, per germline. V lost 1 base and J lost 0, with 8 bases in between. The CDR3 runs to 14 residues. The CDR3 region is CASSLPRDSYEQYF. CDR3 nucleotides: TGTGCCAGCAGCTTGCCCAGGGACTCCTACGAGCAGTACTTC.

This rearrangement joins TRBV11-2 to TRBJ1-4; D might be TRBD1 (5 bases). Trimming cost V 4 bases and J 4 bases, with 22 bases left between them. The CDR3 totals 18 residues. Germline V gene data show CDR1 as SGHAT and CDR2 as FQNNGV. CDR3 in amino acids: CASSSLLERGPRNEKLFF. In nucleotides, the CDR3 is TGTGCCAGCAGCTCCCTACTCGAGAGGGGTCCCCGTAATGAAAAACTGTTTTTT.

This clonotype was seen a few times. This chain uses TRBV19 with TRBJ1-2, with 10 bases identical to TRBD1. With 5 bases clipped from V and 7 bases from J, the junction kept 7 bases outside the gene matches. The CDR3 runs 14 residues. Germline V gene data show CDR1 as LNHDA and CDR2 as SQIVND (reference sequence). CDR3 loop: CASSSGTGAVGYTF. Written as DNA, the CDR3 is TGTGCCAGTAGTTCCGGGACAGGGGCTGTTGGCTACACCTTC. The entire variable domain, with the rest obtained from reference TRBV19 and TRBJ1-2, is as follows: DGGITQSPKYLFRKEGQNVTLSCEQNLNHDAMYWYRQDPGQGLRLIYYSQIVNDFQKGDIAEGYSVSREKKESFPLTVTSAQKNPTAFYLCASSSGTGAVGYTFGSGTRLTVV.

This clonotype was seen at least ten times. CDR3 residues: CASSSGRYEEGYTF. The CDR3 DNA sequence: TGTGCCAGCAGCTCGGGACGGTATGAGGAGGGCTACACCTTC. The V gene is TRBV7-2, the J gene TRBJ1-2; TRBD1 might be the D (5 bases). V was cut by 4 bases and J by 8 bases, with 17 bases left in between. The CDR3 runs 14 residues. Germline CDR1 SGHTA, CDR2 FQGNSA.

This clonotype was picked up many times. The chain has TRBV6-2 or TRBV6-3 and TRBJ1-2; 8 nucleotides align to TRBD1. The CDR3 contains 15 residues. The junction had 4 bases not matched to a gene; V was cut back by 0 bases and J by 4 bases. Germline V gene lookup returns CDR1 MNHEY and CDR2 SVGEGT. CDR3 sequence: CASSYSGQGGYGYTF. The CDR3 DNA is TGTGCCAGCAGTTACTCCGGACAGGGAGGCTATGGCTACACCTTC.

This chain connects TRBV3-1 to TRBJ2-7; D is undetermined. This CDR3 is built from 14 residues. V was trimmed by 4 bases and J by 8 bases, leaving 18 bases between them. Per the germline V gene, CDR1 is LGHDT and CDR2 is YNNKEL (reference sequence). The CDR3 loop reads CASSPTLDPSQQYV. The DNA of the CDR3 is TGTGCCAGCAGCCCAACCCTCGACCCTTCCCAGCAGTACGTC.

Ten or more counts support this clonotype. The rearrangement links TRBV7-2 to TRBJ2-5; 8 bases match TRBD2. This CDR3 is 15 amino acids long. V gave up 4 bases and J gave up 1 base; unmatched junction bases: 5. From germline, CDR1 is SGHTA and CDR2 FQGNSA. Written as DNA, the CDR3 is TGTGCCAGCAGCTCCGGGGGGGGACCCCAAGAGACCCAGTACTTC. Translation: CASSSGGGPQETQYF.

The V gene is TRBV7-9, the J gene TRBJ2-3; D gene unclear. The CDR3 sequence is 15 residues long. Trimming took 5 bases from V and 1 from J, leaving 13 bases between them. The germline V gene has CDR1 SEHNR and CDR2 FQNEAQ (reference sequence). CDR3 coding DNA: TGTGCCAGCAGCCTGTCCCGCGAAGGCACAGATACGCAGTATTTT. Translated: CASSLSREGTDTQYF.

This chain links TRBV12-5 with TRBJ2-1, with 13 bases lining up with TRBD2. CDR1 and CDR2 (germline): LGHNT, FRNRAP. The CDR3 sequence is 15 residues long. The V and J ends lost 5 bases and 8 bases, in that order; junction bases with no gene match: 6. CDR3 sequence: CASGPGTSGEDEQFF. For the CDR3, the DNA is TGTGCTAGTGGTCCTGGGACTAGCGGGGAGGATGAGCAGTTCTTC.

This clonotype was detected ten times or more. The chain has TRBV27 and TRBJ1-6, with D uncertain. This CDR3 has 14 residues. Trimming shortened V by 8 bases and J by 5 bases, and 13 bases separated the two germline ends. Germline V gives CDR1 MNHEY, CDR2 SMNVEV (reference sequence). This chain's CDR3 is CASGRAGHNSPLHF. The CDR3 DNA reads as TGTGCCAGCGGACGTGCGGGCCATAATTCACCCCTCCACTTT.

This clonotype has just a few counts. V usage is TRBV2 and J usage is TRBJ2-5; either TRBD1 or TRBD2 may supply D (5 bases each). V dropped 1 base and J dropped 4 bases, with 13 bases sitting between them. Germline V gene data show CDR1 as SNHLY and CDR2 as FYNNEI. CDR3 size: 15 residues. CDR3 bases: TGTGCCAGCAGTGAAGGTCGGGGCGGAGGAGAGACCCAGTACTTC. Its translation is CASSEGRGGGETQYF.

The gene calls are TRBV29-1 and TRBJ2-2; the D gene could be TRBD1 or TRBD2 (5 bases each). The germline V gene has CDR1 SQVTM and CDR2 ANQGSEA. With 0 bases removed from V and 7 bases from J, the gap between germline ends came to 15 bases. The CDR3 length is 15 residues. The CDR3 nucleotides are TGCAGCGTTGAAGATGAGGGTGGCAGGGTCGGGGAGCTGTTTTTT. It encodes CSVEDEGGRVGELFF.

The chain has TRBV12-3 or TRBV12-4 and TRBJ1-1; D ambiguous. Trimming cost V 7 bases and J 1 base, with 10 bases left between them. The CDR3 is made up of 13 amino acids. CDR3: CASIDTQNTEAFF. CDR3 coding DNA: TGTGCCAGCATTGACACCCAGAACACTGAAGCTTTCTTT.

This clonotype was picked up many times. This chain links TRBV5-6 with TRBJ1-2; maybe TRBD1 (6 bases). CDR1 and CDR2 (germline): SGHDT, YYEEEE. The CDR3 loop spans 13 amino acids. V was trimmed by 4 bases and J by 4 bases, leaving 11 bases between them. CDR3 DNA: TGTGCCAGCAGCCCTGGACAGACCTATGGCTACACCTTC. Protein sequence: CASSPGQTYGYTF. The whole variable domain, filled in from reference TRBV5-6 and TRBJ1-2, reads DAGVTQSPTHLIKTRGQQVTLRCSPKSGHDTVSWYQQALGQGPQFIFQYYEEEERQRGNFPDRFSGHQFPNYSSELNVNALLLGDSALYLCASSPGQTYGYTFGSGTRLTVV.

The chain employs TRBV6-5 and TRBJ2-7; TRBD1 matches at 7 bases. The CDR3 runs 15 residues. Germline CDR1 reads MNHEY; CDR2 reads SVGAGI. V shed 0 bases, J shed 1 base, and the junction held 3 bases outside the gene matches. This chain's CDR3 is CASSYSRQGSYEQYF. Here the CDR3 DNA reads TGTGCCAGCAGTTACTCGAGACAGGGATCCTACGAGCAGTACTTC.

The chain is built from TRBV28 and TRBJ2-1; 7 bases are shared with TRBD1. Germline V gives CDR1 MDHEN, CDR2 SYDVKM. Trimming at V came to 6 bases and at J to 4 bases, leaving 15 bases not matched to a gene. The CDR3 length is 17 residues. For the CDR3, the DNA is TGTGCCAGCAGCCAAACAAACAGGGGCCGAGGGTACAATGAGCAGTTCTTC. Amino acid sequence: CASSQTNRGRGYNEQFF.

The chain links TRBV4-1 to TRBJ2-5; weak D call: TRBD1 (6 bases). CDR3 length: 15 residues. Trimming took 1 base from V and 4 from J, leaving 13 bases between them. CDR1 and CDR2 from the germline V gene are MGHRA and YSYEKL. The CDR3 bases are TGCGCCAGCAGCCAAGGTTCAGGGGTAGTAGAGACCCAGTACTTC. Encoded protein: CASSQGSGVVETQYF.

At least ten counts were recorded for this clonotype. The V gene is TRBV7-2, the J gene TRBJ2-3; tentatively, D is TRBD2 (6 bases). CDR1 is SGHTA, CDR2 FQGNSA, per germline. Trimming removed 5 bases from V and 3 bases from J, with 9 bases in between. The CDR3 length is 13 residues. DNA for the CDR3: TGTGCCAGCAGCCCGACTAGTACAGATACGCAGTATTTT. Its translation: CASSPTSTDTQYF.